This T cell receptor (beta chain) is drawn from a study of tumor-infiltrating lymphocytes in oesophageal squamous cell carcinoma. TCRdb redid the calling of the reads with MiXCR, one entry per CDR3 protein. The sample lists about 12,000 distinct CDR3 sequences, around 56% occurring once. This CDR3 has 13 residues. Germline V gene data show CDR1 as MNHNY and CDR2 as SVGAGI (reference sequence). Trimming left V 10 bases short and J 14 bases short, with 26 bases between. This receptor was obtained from a female donor with esophageal squamous cell carcinoma. Sequenced input: blood. The chain carries TRBV6-6 and TRBJ1-1, with D unresolved. Here the CDR3 reads CATTADSLGEQFF. DNA of the CDR3: TGTGCCACCACGGCTGATTCCCTTGGGGAGCAGTTCTTT.